This TCR beta chain originates from a study of blood T cell repertoires in COVID-19. Original methodology: Quantification of nucleated cells was approximated via reference gene primer amplification. Sequencing was performed with immunoSEQ multiplex PCR; in TCRdb, only in-frame clones are kept and a portion is missing. The D gene and trimming were derived from the DNA, and the V and J assignments and clone size from that table. The profile shows more than 250,000 clones, about 89% of them singletons. The CDR3 spans 14 residues. J was trimmed by 5 bases and V by 4 bases; bases with no gene match: 4. CDR1 is SGHTA, CDR2 FQGNSA, per germline.

The sequence was obtained from a woman in her thirties who had recovered from COVID-19. V is TRBV7-2 and J is TRBJ2-3; 9 bases fit TRBD2. Sequencing used PBMCs or T cells enriched from blood (not recorded which). CDR3 nucleotides: TGTGCCAGCAGCTCTCGTAGCGGGGGAGATACGCAGTATTTT. It yields the protein CASSSRSGGDTQYF.